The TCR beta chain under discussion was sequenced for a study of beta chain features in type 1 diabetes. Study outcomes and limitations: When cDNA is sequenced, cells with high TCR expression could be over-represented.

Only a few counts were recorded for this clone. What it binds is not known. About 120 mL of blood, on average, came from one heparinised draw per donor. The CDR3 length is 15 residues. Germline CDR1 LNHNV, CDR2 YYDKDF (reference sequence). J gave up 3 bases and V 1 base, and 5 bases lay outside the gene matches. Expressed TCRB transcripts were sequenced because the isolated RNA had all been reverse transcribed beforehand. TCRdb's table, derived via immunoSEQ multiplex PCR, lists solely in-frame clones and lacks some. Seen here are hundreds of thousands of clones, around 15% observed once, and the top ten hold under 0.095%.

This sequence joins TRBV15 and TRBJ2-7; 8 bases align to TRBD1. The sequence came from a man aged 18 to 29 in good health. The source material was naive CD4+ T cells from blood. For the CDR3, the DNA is TGTGCCACCAGCAGAGGCGGGGACAGGAACTACGAGCAGTACTTC. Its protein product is CATSRGGDRNYEQYF. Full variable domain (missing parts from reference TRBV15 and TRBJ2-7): DAMVIQNPRYQVTQFGKPVTLSCSQTLNHNVMYWYQQKSSQAPKLLFHYYDKDFNNEADTPDNFQSRRPNTSFCFLDIRSPGLGDTAMYLCATSRGGDRNYEQYFGPGTRLTVT.